This T cell receptor beta chain was identified in a study of shared clonotypes between healthy human individuals. The CDR3 is 15 residues long. Germline-derived CDR1 and CDR2 are SGHNT and YYREEE (reference sequence). Sequenced by immunoSEQ multiplex PCR; TCRdb stores in-frame clones only, minus some. The sample gives more than 450,000 clones, 79% of which show up once; 10% to 15% is in the top ten. The sequenced sample consisted of PBMCs. This chain connects TRBV5-4 to TRBJ2-5; TRBD1 or TRBD2 may be the D gene (6 bases each). The DNA end is more similar to TRBJ2-7, so the J call may be wrong. This TCR came from a woman aged 40 to 50 in good health. Some clones in this sample may be carry-over from other donors' samples. The DNA for the CDR3 is TGTGCCAGCAGCTCCGGGGGCAGTATGAACTACGAGCAGTACTTC. It is translated as CASSSGGSMNYEQYF.